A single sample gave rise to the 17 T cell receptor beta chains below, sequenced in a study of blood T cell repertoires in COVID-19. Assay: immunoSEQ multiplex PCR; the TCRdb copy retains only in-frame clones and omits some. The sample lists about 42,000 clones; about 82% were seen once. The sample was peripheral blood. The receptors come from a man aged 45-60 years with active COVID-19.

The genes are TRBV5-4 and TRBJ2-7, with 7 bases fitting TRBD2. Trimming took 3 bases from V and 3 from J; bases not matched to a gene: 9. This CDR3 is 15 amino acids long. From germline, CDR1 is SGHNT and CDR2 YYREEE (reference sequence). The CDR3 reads CASSYGTGGGYEQYF. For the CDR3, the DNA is TGTGCCAGCAGCTACGGCACGGGGGGTGGCTACGAGCAGTACTTC.

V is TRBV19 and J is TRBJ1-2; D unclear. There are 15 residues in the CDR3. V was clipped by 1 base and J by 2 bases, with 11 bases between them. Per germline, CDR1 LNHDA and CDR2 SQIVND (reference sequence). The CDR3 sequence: CASSIVARSNYGYTF. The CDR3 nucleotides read TGTGCCAGTAGTATAGTAGCCCGCAGCAACTATGGCTACACCTTC.

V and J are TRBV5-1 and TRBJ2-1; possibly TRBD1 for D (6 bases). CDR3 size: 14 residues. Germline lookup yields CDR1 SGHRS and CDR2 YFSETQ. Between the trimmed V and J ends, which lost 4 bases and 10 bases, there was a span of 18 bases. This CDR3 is CASSQGRTVLEQFF. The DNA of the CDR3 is TGCGCCAGCAGCCAAGGCCGGACAGTCTTAGAGCAGTTCTTC.

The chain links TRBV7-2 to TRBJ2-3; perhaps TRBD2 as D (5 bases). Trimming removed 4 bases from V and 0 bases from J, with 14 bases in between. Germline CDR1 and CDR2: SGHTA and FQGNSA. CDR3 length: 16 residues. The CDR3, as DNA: TGTGCCAGCAGCTCCCGCGCCGGGATCAGCACAGATACGCAGTATTTT. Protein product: CASSSRAGISTDTQYF.

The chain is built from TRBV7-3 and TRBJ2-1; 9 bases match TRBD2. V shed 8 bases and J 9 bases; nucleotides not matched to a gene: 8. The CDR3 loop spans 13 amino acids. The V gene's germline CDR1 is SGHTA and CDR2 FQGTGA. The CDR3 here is CASGREGRSEQFF. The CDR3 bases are TGTGCCAGCGGGCGGGAGGGCCGCTCTGAGCAGTTCTTC.

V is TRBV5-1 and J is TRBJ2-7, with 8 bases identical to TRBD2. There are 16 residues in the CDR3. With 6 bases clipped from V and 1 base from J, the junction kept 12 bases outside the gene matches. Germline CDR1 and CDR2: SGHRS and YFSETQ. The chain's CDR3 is CASNPLAGGSSYEQYF. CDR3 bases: TGCGCCAGCAACCCTCTAGCGGGCGGTTCTTCCTACGAGCAGTACTTC.

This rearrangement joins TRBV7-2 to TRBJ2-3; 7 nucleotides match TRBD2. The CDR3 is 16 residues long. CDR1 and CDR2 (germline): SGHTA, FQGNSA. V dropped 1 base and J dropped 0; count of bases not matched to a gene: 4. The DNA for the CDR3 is TGTGCCAGCAGCTTAGTACCGGGGGGAAGCACAGATACGCAGTATTTT. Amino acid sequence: CASSLVPGGSTDTQYF. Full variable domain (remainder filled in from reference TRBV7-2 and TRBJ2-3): GAGVSQSPSNKVTEKGKDVELRCDPISGHTALYWYRQSLGQGLEFLIYFQGNSAPDKSGLPSDRFSAERTGGSVSTLTIQRTQQEDSAVYLCASSLVPGGSTDTQYFGPGTRLTVL.

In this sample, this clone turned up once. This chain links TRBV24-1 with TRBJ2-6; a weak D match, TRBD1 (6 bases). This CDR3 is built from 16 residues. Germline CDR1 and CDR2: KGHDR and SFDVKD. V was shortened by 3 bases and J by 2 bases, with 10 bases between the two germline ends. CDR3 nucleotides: TGTGCCACCAGTGATCCCACAGGGACTGGGGCCAACGTCCTGACTTTC. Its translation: CATSDPTGTGANVLTF.

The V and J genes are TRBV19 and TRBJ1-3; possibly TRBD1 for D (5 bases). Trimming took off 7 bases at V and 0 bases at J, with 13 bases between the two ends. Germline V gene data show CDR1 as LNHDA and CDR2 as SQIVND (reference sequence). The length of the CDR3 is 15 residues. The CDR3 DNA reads TGTGCCAGTAAGCGACAGTGGTTCTCTGGAAACACCATATATTTT. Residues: CASKRQWFSGNTIYF.

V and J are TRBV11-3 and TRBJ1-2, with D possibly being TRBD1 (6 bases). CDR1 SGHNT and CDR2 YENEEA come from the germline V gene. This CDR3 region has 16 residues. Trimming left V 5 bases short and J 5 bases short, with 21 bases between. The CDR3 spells CASSPHIRGGRYGYTF. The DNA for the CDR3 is TGTGCCAGCAGCCCCCACATAAGGGGGGGCAGGTATGGCTACACCTTC.

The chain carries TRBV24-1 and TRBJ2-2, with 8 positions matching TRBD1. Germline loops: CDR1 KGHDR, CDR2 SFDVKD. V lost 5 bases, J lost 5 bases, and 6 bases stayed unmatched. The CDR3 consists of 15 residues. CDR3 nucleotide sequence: TGTGCCACCAGTGTTTTCGGACAGGGTACCGGGGAGCTGTTTTTT. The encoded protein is CATSVFGQGTGELFF.

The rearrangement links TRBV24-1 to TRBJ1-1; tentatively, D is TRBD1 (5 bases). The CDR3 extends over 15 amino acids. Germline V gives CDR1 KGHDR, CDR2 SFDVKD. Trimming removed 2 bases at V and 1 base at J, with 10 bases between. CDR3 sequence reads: CATSDSRASNTEAFF. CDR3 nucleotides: TGTGCCACCAGTGATTCCAGGGCTTCGAACACTGAAGCTTTCTTT.

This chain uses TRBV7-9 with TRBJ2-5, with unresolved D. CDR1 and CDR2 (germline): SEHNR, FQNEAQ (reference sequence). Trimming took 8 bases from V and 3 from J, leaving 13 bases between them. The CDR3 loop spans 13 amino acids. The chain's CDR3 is CASGEAIKETQYF. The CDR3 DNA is TGTGCCAGCGGAGAAGCGATCAAAGAGACCCAGTACTTC.

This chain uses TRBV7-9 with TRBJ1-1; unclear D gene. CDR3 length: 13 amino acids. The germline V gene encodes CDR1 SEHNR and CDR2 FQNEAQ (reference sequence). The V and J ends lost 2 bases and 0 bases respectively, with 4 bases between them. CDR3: CASSLQMNTEAFF. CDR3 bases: TGTGCCAGCAGCTTACAGATGAACACTGAAGCTTTCTTT. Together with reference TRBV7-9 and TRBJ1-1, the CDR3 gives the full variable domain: DTGVSQNPRHKITKRGQNVTFRCDPISEHNRLYWYRQTLGQGPEFLTYFQNEAQLEKSRLLSDRFSAERPKGSFSTLEIQRTEQGDSAMYLCASSLQMNTEAFFGQGTRLTVV.

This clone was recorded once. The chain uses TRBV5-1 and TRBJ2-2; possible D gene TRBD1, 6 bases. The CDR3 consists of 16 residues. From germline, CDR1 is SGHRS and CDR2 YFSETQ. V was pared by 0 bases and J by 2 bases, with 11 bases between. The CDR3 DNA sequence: TGCGCCAGCAGCTTGGGGGCAGGGGCAAACACCGGGGAGCTGTTTTTT. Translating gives CASSLGAGANTGELFF. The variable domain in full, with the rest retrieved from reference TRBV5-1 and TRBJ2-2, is KAGVTQTPRYLIKTRGQQVTLSCSPISGHRSVSWYQQTPGQGLQFLFEYFSETQRNKGNFPGRFSGRQFSNSRSEMNVSTLELGDSALYLCASSLGAGANTGELFFGEGSRLTVL.

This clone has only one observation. DNA of the CDR3: TGTGCCAGCAGTTATATCAGACAGGGGGCGTATGGCTACACCTTC. This encodes CASSYIRQGAYGYTF. The genes are TRBV28 and TRBJ1-2; TRBD1 aligns across 10 bases. With 4 bases clipped from V and 5 bases from J, the junction kept 7 bases outside the gene matches. This CDR3 has 15 amino acids. CDR1 is MDHEN, CDR2 SYDVKM, per germline.

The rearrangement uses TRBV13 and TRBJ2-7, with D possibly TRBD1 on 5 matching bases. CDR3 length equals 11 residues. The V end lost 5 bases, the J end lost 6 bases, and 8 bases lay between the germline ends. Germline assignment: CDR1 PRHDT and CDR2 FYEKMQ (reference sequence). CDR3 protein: CASSIRGEQYF. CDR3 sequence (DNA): TGTGCCAGCAGCATTAGGGGCGAGCAGTACTTC.